This T cell receptor (beta chain) was identified during a study of early T cells in non-severe SARS-CoV-2 infection. Study background: Sequencing input comprised bulk RNA from unsorted whole blood; chain pairing was not available.

Overall study findings and caveats: Private and CD4 specificities were missed by VDJdb matching, which favored anti-spike CD8 responses.

This clonotype was found a few times. The antigen remains unidentified. Attachment of unique molecular identifiers was made to individual cDNA molecules. TCRdb reprocessed the 5' RACE reads via MiXCR and lists one record per CDR3 protein. Of approximately 43,000 distinct CDR3 sequences listed, approximately 7.1% were seen once; the top ten hold around 4.5%. Sequencing input: whole blood. This sequence was found in an adult who was a healthcare worker with PCR-confirmed SARS-CoV-2 infection or an uninfected control (not recorded which).

CDR3: CSGFTGVNTEAFF. CDR3 sequence (DNA): TGCAGCGGGTTTACAGGGGTGAACACTGAAGCTTTCTTT. V usage is TRBV29-1 and J usage is TRBJ1-1, with 7 bases that match TRBD1. Germline V gene data show CDR1 as SQVTM and CDR2 as ANQGSEA. The length of the CDR3 is 13 residues. Trimming removed 7 bases from V and 0 bases from J; junction bases left unmatched: 5.